The 9 T cell receptor beta chains presented below share a single source sample, sequenced in a study of blood T cell repertoires in COVID-19. Clones were sequenced by immunoSEQ multiplex PCR, and TCRdb holds only the in-frame ones, with some missing. The sample consists of about 250,000 clones, 85% of them appearing once. Sequenced material: PBMCs or T cells enriched from blood (not recorded which). These receptors originate from a woman aged 45-65 years with acute COVID-19.

V gene TRBV7-2 combines with J gene TRBJ2-5; D is perhaps TRBD2 (7 bases). The CDR3 consists of 14 residues. The V gene lost 5 bases and the J gene lost 4 bases, with 14 bases spanning the gap. CDR1 and CDR2 from the germline V gene are SGHTA and FQGNSA. The DNA for the CDR3 is TGTGCCAGCAGCGGGGCGGGGGCCCGAGAGACCCAGTACTTC. This gives the protein CASSGAGARETQYF.

The chain's CDR3 is CASSRGVTEAFF. Written as DNA, the CDR3 is TGTGCCAGCAGCCGGGGGGTCACTGAAGCTTTCTTT. V usage is TRBV12-3 or TRBV12-4 and J usage is TRBJ1-1, with D tentatively TRBD1 (5 bases). Trimming cost V 6 bases and J 4 bases, with 9 bases left between them. This CDR3 contains 12 residues.

As concerns this clone: Other DNA sequences in the sample encode the same CDR3. The gene calls are TRBV7-2 and TRBJ2-3; 7 bases agree with TRBD2. The V segment lost 5 bases and the J segment 5 bases; nucleotides outside the gene matches: 4. The CDR3 runs 13 residues. The germline V gene encodes CDR1 SGHTA and CDR2 FQGNSA. DNA of the CDR3: TGTGCCAGCAGCCTTTCGGGGGGAGATACGCAGTATTTT. Its translation: CASSLSGGDTQYF.

A single count supports this clone. The chain recombines TRBV18 with TRBJ2-1; D may be TRBD1 (6 bases). Trimming took off 3 bases at V and 5 bases at J, with 14 bases between the two ends. There are 15 residues in the CDR3. CDR1 and CDR2 from the germline V gene are KGHSH and LQKENI. The CDR3 nucleotides read TGTGCCAGCTCACCGGAAGGGGCAGGGGACAATGAGCAGTTCTTC. Its translation: CASSPEGAGDNEQFF. Full variable domain (rest looked up from reference TRBV18 and TRBJ2-1): NAGVMQNPRHLVRRRGQEARLRCSPMKGHSHVYWYRQLPEEGLKFMVYLQKENIIDESGMPKERFSAEFPKEGPSILRIQQVVRGDSAAYFCASSPEGAGDNEQFFGPGTRLTVL.

The V call is TRBV5-1, the J call TRBJ1-2; 11 bases fit TRBD1. Germline V gives CDR1 SGHRS, CDR2 YFSETQ. This CDR3 has 14 amino acids. V trimming: 4 bases; J trimming: 4 bases; junction bases outside the gene matches: 3. In DNA, the CDR3 is TGCGCCAGCAGCGCGGGACAGGGGGTCTATGGCTACACCTTC. Encoded protein: CASSAGQGVYGYTF.

The chain joins TRBV19 to TRBJ2-7; a possible D gene is TRBD2 (5 bases). The V and J ends lost 5 bases and 1 base respectively, with 12 bases between them. The CDR3 has 14 amino acids. The germline V gene has CDR1 LNHDA and CDR2 SQIVND (reference sequence). For the CDR3, the DNA is TGTGCCAGTAGTTCCCGGGGTTGGTCCTACGAGCAGTACTTC. This translates into CASSSRGWSYEQYF. Full variable domain (outside the CDR3, taken from reference TRBV19 and TRBJ2-7): DGGITQSPKYLFRKEGQNVTLSCEQNLNHDAMYWYRQDPGQGLRLIYYSQIVNDFQKGDIAEGYSVSREKKESFPLTVTSAQKNPTAFYLCASSSRGWSYEQYFGPGTRLTVT.

As regards this clone: Other DNA sequences in this sample translate to the same CDR3. The chain combines TRBV28 with TRBJ1-5; D is perhaps TRBD1 (6 bases). Germline values: CDR1 MDHEN, CDR2 SYDVKM. This CDR3 is 13 amino acids long. Trimming took off 6 bases at V and 1 base at J, with 7 bases between the two ends. The CDR3 DNA sequence: TGTGCCAGCAGCGACAGGAGCAATCAGCCCCAGCATTTT. Translated: CASSDRSNQPQHF. Full variable domain (remainder filled in from reference TRBV28 and TRBJ1-5): DVKVTQSSRYLVKRTGEKVFLECVQDMDHENMFWYRQDPGLGLRLIYFSYDVKMKEKGDIPEGYSVSREKKERFSLILESASTNQTSMYLCASSDRSNQPQHFGDGTRLSIL.

J is TRBJ2-2 and V is TRBV19; D unresolved. Germline CDR1 reads LNHDA; CDR2 reads SQIVND (reference sequence). The CDR3 length is 13 residues. V lost 6 bases and J 4 bases, leaving 9 bases between the germline ends. The CDR3 here is CASRWAFTGELFF. The CDR3, as DNA: TGTGCCAGTAGATGGGCCTTCACCGGGGAGCTGTTTTTT.

This rearrangement joins TRBV2 to TRBJ2-5; no clear D. CDR3 size: 14 residues. Germline V gene data show CDR1 as SNHLY and CDR2 as FYNNEI. The germline V and J ends were trimmed by 0 bases and 5 bases, with 10 bases remaining between them. The CDR3 region is CASSEALPTETQYF. CDR3 sequence (DNA): TGTGCCAGCAGTGAAGCGCTACCTACCGAGACCCAGTACTTC.